The present entry profiles one T cell receptor (beta chain) with its context. Antigen: not known. This sample is part of a study of T cell responses to AZD1222 COVID-19 vaccine. Clones were read by immunoSEQ multiplex PCR, and TCRdb kept only the in-frame ones, dropping some. The top ten hold approximately 3% of the sample, which has over 110,000 clones, 80% to 95% seen once. Notes on the study in general: Only five to seven individuals given AZD1222 were seropositive at baseline.

The CDR3 length is 14 residues. CDR1 and CDR2 from the germline V gene are LNHDA and SQIVND (reference sequence). V lost 6 bases to trimming and J lost 4 bases, with 12 bases between them. The clonotype comes from an adult in good health. This specimen consisted of peripheral blood, obtained on day 0 of AZD1222 vaccination. The chain combines TRBV19 with TRBJ1-4, with D possibly TRBD1 on 6 matching bases. The CDR3 coding sequence is TGTGCCAGTAGGGGGGCAGGAGGTAATGAAAAACTGTTTTTT. It is translated as CASRGAGGNEKLFF.